The 15 T cell receptor beta chains given below trace back to one sample, sequenced in a study of cytomegalovirus exposure and HLA in healthy donors listed by TCRdb under 2017. Preparation of the library involved the immunoSEQ multiplex PCR assay. The multiplex PCR relied on a mix of 60 forward primers for TCR Vbeta segments and 13 reverse primers for TCR Jbeta segments. The immuneACCESS repertoire file appears here via TCRdb, limited to in-frame rearrangements. These files lack a portion of the clones; in checked studies, under half of the deficit traces to unresolved V genes, and the cause of the others is not known. The sample data list over 200,000 clones, and around 89% of these were observed just once. Over 0.95% of the sample is taken by the ten largest. Material for sequencing was PBMCs. These receptor sequences come from a woman aged 18 to 35 in good health and CMV-seronegative.

J is TRBJ1-1 and V is TRBV2, with D possibly TRBD1 on 5 matching bases. Deletions cut 0 bases from V and 3 bases from J, with 14 bases between. The CDR3 is made up of 16 amino acids. CDR1 is SNHLY, CDR2 FYNNEI, per germline. CDR3 nucleotides: TGTGCCAGCAGTGAAGCGGACAAGCATAGGGACACTGAAGCTTTCTTT. This codes for CASSEADKHRDTEAFF.

The chain uses TRBV27 and TRBJ2-5; 7 bases line up with TRBD1. This CDR3 comprises 17 residues. The V gene end was trimmed by 0 bases and the J gene end by 4 bases; junction bases not matched to a gene: 11. The germline gives CDR1 MNHEY, CDR2 SMNVEV (reference sequence). The CDR3 protein is CASSLSPDRDVRETQYF. The CDR3 DNA sequence: TGTGCCAGCAGTTTATCTCCTGACAGGGATGTTCGAGAGACCCAGTACTTC.

CDR3 bases: TGTGCCAGTAGGGGGGGGTCCTCCTACAATGAGCAGTTCTTC. As protein: CASRGGSSYNEQFF. The gene calls are TRBV19 and TRBJ2-1, with TRBD2 identical over 7 bases. V trimming: 6 bases; J trimming: 0 bases; junction bases outside the gene matches: 2. CDR1 is LNHDA and CDR2 is SQIVND in the germline V gene (reference sequence). This CDR3 is 14 amino acids long.

The V call is TRBV14, the J call TRBJ1-5, with 8 bases lining up with TRBD1. The germline V gene encodes CDR1 SGHDN and CDR2 FVKESK. V lost 4 bases to trimming and J lost 5 bases; unmatched junction nucleotides: 4. CDR3 length equals 14 residues. The CDR3 is CASSPGQGDQPQHF. DNA of the CDR3: TGTGCCAGCAGCCCCGGACAGGGCGATCAGCCCCAGCATTTT.

This clone occurred once. This chain uses TRBV7-9 with TRBJ2-7, with D perhaps matching TRBD1 (5 bases). Germline assignment: CDR1 SEHNR and CDR2 FQNEAQ (reference sequence). CDR3 size: 15 residues. V was clipped by 1 base and J by 2 bases, with 12 bases between them. CDR3 protein: CASSLGTIRAYEQYF. DNA for the CDR3: TGTGCCAGCAGCTTAGGGACAATCCGGGCCTACGAGCAGTACTTC.

This chain links TRBV7-2 with TRBJ1-5; 7 bases map to TRBD1. Looked up from germline, CDR1 is SGHTA and CDR2 is FQGNSA. After removal of 5 bases from V and 3 bases from J, the junction contained 4 bases not matched to a gene. The CDR3 is 14 residues long. CDR3 bases: TGTGCCAGCAGCCCAACAGGGGACAATCAGCCCCAGCATTTT. Encoded protein: CASSPTGDNQPQHF.

On this clone: The sample carries other DNA sequences with the same CDR3. The chain links TRBV6-5 to TRBJ1-2; tentatively, D is TRBD1 (6 bases). The CDR3 is made up of 13 amino acids. Germline CDR1 MNHEY, CDR2 SVGAGI. V gave up 2 bases and J gave up 4 bases, with 8 bases separating them. The CDR3 bases are TGTGCCAGCAGTTACGGACAGTTCTATGGCTACACCTTC. It specifies CASSYGQFYGYTF.

This sequence joins TRBV13 and TRBJ1-2; TRBD1 matches 9 bases. CDR1 and CDR2 from the germline V gene are PRHDT and FYEKMQ (reference sequence). This CDR3 is built from 15 residues. J gave up 8 bases and V 8 bases, and 15 bases lay outside the gene matches. CDR3 DNA sequence: TGTGCCAGCGGTATCCAGGGACAGGGCTATGAGGGCTACACCTTC. Encoded protein: CASGIQGQGYEGYTF. The full variable domain, its missing parts supplied by reference TRBV13 and TRBJ1-2, is AAGVIQSPRHLIKEKRETATLKCYPIPRHDTVYWYQQGPGQDPQFLISFYEKMQSDKGSIPDRFSAQQFSDYHSELNMSSLELGDSALYFCASGIQGQGYEGYTFGSGTRLTVV.

The chain couples TRBV7-9 to TRBJ2-3; 8 bases agree with TRBD2. This CDR3 contains 17 residues. Germline assignment: CDR1 SEHNR and CDR2 FQNEAQ (reference sequence). V lost 4 bases, J lost 0 bases, and 9 bases stayed unmatched. DNA for the CDR3: TGTGCCAGCAGCTCCGTAGGCGGGAGGAAAAGCACAGATACGCAGTATTTT. Its protein product is CASSSVGGRKSTDTQYF.

The rearrangement links TRBV4-3 to TRBJ1-2; D may be TRBD1 (6 bases). The germline CDR1 and CDR2 sequences are LGHNA and YSLEER. V lost 1 base, J lost 3 bases, and 18 bases lay in between. The CDR3 sequence is 17 residues long. The CDR3 sequence is CASSQAGGFGTYYGYTF. In nucleotides, the CDR3 is TGCGCCAGCAGCCAAGCTGGGGGATTCGGGACATACTATGGCTACACCTTC.

This clone was seen just once. This chain connects TRBV15 to TRBJ2-7; 8 bases agree with TRBD1. J lost 0 bases, V lost 0 bases, and 7 bases had no gene match. CDR3 size: 17 residues. Germline lookup yields CDR1 LNHNV and CDR2 YYDKDF (reference sequence). The CDR3: CATSREWSGGFSYEQYF. In DNA form, the CDR3 reads TGTGCCACCAGCAGAGAGTGGTCAGGGGGCTTCTCCTACGAGCAGTACTTC.

In this sample, this clone turned up a few times. This chain joins TRBV7-9 and TRBJ1-1; no clear D. This CDR3 is 14 amino acids long. Trimming took 5 bases from V and 3 from J, leaving 13 bases between them. Looked up from germline, CDR1 is SEHNR and CDR2 is FQNEAQ (reference sequence). The CDR3 DNA follows: TGTGCCAGCAGCCTCCGGGCCGGGGACACTGAAGCTTTCTTT. Its protein product is CASSLRAGDTEAFF.

V is TRBV9 and J is TRBJ2-5, with D possibly being TRBD1 (6 bases). V shed 3 bases and J shed 1 base, with 13 bases lying between them. Germline V gives CDR1 SGDLS, CDR2 YYNGEE. The CDR3 has 15 amino acids. DNA of the CDR3: TGTGCCAGCAGCGATGGGACATCCCTCCAAGAGACCCAGTACTTC. It codes for CASSDGTSLQETQYF.

This clone was observed once. The chain links TRBV9 to TRBJ2-2, with D perhaps TRBD2 (6 bases). CDR1 is SGDLS, CDR2 YYNGEE, per germline. The CDR3 sequence is 18 residues long. Trimming took off 3 bases at V and 1 base at J, with 19 bases between the two ends. The CDR3 region has the DNA TGTGCCAGCAGCGCTAGTCTCGCCCCGGGGGTGAACACCGGGGAGCTGTTTTTT. This codes for CASSASLAPGVNTGELFF.

Regarding this clone: The same CDR3 can be traced to other DNA sequences in this sample. V is TRBV5-4 and J is TRBJ2-7, with D possibly matching TRBD2 (6 bases). CDR1 is SGHNT and CDR2 is YYREEE in the germline V gene (reference sequence). Trimming took 5 bases from V and 2 from J, leaving 17 bases between them. CDR3 length: 15 residues. CDR3 sequence: CASSVGGPTPYEQYF. In DNA form, the CDR3 reads TGTGCCAGCAGTGTCGGGGGACCCACCCCCTACGAGCAGTACTTC.